A single sample gave rise to the 9 T cell receptor beta chains below, sequenced in a study of T cells of healthy individuals. From the 5' RACE reads, TCRdb called clonotypes with MiXCR, one entry per CDR3 protein. The sample holds about 57,000 distinct CDR3 sequences, 16% seen once. Receptors were obtained from a human donor in good health.

The chain recombines TRBV7-9 with TRBJ2-7, with 7 bases aligning to TRBD1. Germline-derived CDR1 and CDR2 are SEHNR and FQNEAQ (reference sequence). V shed 5 bases, J shed 0 bases, and the junction held 22 bases outside the gene matches. This CDR3 contains 20 residues. CDR3 sequence: CASSPNFTGQPLGDSYEQYF. For the CDR3, the DNA is TGTGCCAGCAGCCCAAACTTCACGGGACAGCCTCTGGGTGACTCCTACGAGCAGTACTTC.

The chain joins TRBV3-1 to TRBJ2-3; D possibly corresponds to TRBD1 (5 bases). V gave up 1 base and J gave up 3 bases, with 8 bases separating them. This CDR3 region has 14 residues. Germline V CDR1 and CDR2: LGHDT, YNNKEL (reference sequence). In nucleotides, the CDR3 is TGTGCCAGCAGCCAAGGGAGACAGACAGATACGCAGTATTTT. Amino acids: CASSQGRQTDTQYF.

The chain carries TRBV25-1 and TRBJ2-7; tentative D call: TRBD2 (5 bases). Trimming removed 5 bases from V and 5 bases from J, with 13 bases in between. This CDR3 contains 13 residues. Germline V gene data show CDR1 as MGHDK and CDR2 as SYGVNS. The CDR3 DNA sequence: TGTGCCAGCAGTCCTCGGCCGGGGAACGAGCAGTACTTC. Its translation is CASSPRPGNEQYF.

This clonotype was found many times. This chain links TRBV12-3 or TRBV12-4 with TRBJ2-7; 7 bases are shared with TRBD2. The CDR3 contains 12 residues. The V segment lost 8 bases and the J segment 4 bases; nucleotides outside the gene matches: 5. The CDR3 DNA is TGTGCCAGCGGGGGGGAGGCTTACGAGCAGTACTTC. The encoded protein is CASGGEAYEQYF.

This clonotype has only a few counts. The chain carries TRBV5-1 and TRBJ1-5; 7 nucleotides match TRBD1. The CDR3 is made up of 16 amino acids. Looked up from germline, CDR1 is SGHRS and CDR2 is YFSETQ. The J segment lost 2 bases and the V segment lost 4 bases, leaving 9 bases of the junction unmatched. The CDR3 DNA follows: TGCGCCAGCAGCGAGGGGGCAGGACGTGGCAATCAGCCCCAGCATTTT. It specifies CASSEGAGRGNQPQHF.

This sequence joins TRBV12-3 or TRBV12-4 and TRBJ2-1; the D gene is possibly TRBD1 (5 bases). This CDR3 is 15 amino acids long. V was shortened by 2 bases and J by 8 bases, with 16 bases between the two germline ends. The CDR3 DNA sequence: TGTGCCAGCAGTTTACAAGGGTTAGGGGCCGATGAGCAGTTCTTC. The encoded protein is CASSLQGLGADEQFF.

This clonotype came up a few times. The chain carries TRBV11-2 and TRBJ2-2; TRBD2 matches 15 bases. The J segment lost 6 bases and the V segment lost 0 bases, leaving 5 bases of the junction unmatched. The CDR3 loop spans 18 amino acids. CDR1 is SGHAT and CDR2 is FQNNGV in the germline V gene. The CDR3 loop reads CASSLDGTSGRLAGELFF. The CDR3 DNA sequence: TGTGCCAGCAGCTTAGATGGGACTAGCGGGAGGTTGGCCGGGGAGCTGTTTTTT.

This clonotype was observed at least ten times. The V call is TRBV4-1, the J call TRBJ1-1, with D possibly being TRBD1 (5 bases). The germline V and J ends were trimmed by 6 bases and 7 bases, with 15 bases remaining between them. The CDR3 loop spans 13 amino acids. Germline-derived CDR1 and CDR2 are MGHRA and YSYEKL. CDR3 sequence (DNA): TGCGCCAGCAGTTTGGGACTGCGGGATGAAGCTTTCTTT. Amino acid sequence: CASSLGLRDEAFF.

The rearrangement joins TRBV6-2 or TRBV6-3 to TRBJ2-1, with D perhaps being TRBD1 or TRBD2 (7 bases each). This CDR3 has 18 amino acids. V gave up 2 bases and J gave up 0 bases, with 17 bases separating them. Germline V gene data show CDR1 as MNHEY and CDR2 as SVGEGT. The CDR3 sequence is CASSYHEGGGPSYNEQFF. The CDR3 DNA sequence: TGTGCCAGCAGTTACCATGAGGGAGGGGGCCCCTCCTACAATGAGCAGTTCTTC.